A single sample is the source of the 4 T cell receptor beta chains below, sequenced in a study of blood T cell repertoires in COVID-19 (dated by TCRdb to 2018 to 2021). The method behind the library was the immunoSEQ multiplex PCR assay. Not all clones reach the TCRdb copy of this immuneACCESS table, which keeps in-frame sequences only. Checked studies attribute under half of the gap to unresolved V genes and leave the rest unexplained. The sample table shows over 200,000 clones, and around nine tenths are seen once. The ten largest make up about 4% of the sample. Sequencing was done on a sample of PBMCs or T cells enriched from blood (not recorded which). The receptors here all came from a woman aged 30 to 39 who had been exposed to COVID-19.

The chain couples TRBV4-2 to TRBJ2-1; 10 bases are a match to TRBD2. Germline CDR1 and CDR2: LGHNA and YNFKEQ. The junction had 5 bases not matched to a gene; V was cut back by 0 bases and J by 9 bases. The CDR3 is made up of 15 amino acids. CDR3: CASSQELAGVIEQFF. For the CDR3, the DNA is TGTGCCAGCAGCCAAGAGCTAGCGGGAGTCATTGAGCAGTTCTTC.

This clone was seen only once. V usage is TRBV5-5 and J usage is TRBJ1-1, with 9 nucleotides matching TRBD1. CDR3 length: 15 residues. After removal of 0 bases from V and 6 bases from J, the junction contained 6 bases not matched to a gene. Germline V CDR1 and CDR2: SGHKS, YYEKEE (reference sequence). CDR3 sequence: CASSLGDRAVSEAFF. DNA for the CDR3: TGTGCCAGCAGCTTGGGGGACAGGGCAGTATCTGAAGCTTTCTTT.

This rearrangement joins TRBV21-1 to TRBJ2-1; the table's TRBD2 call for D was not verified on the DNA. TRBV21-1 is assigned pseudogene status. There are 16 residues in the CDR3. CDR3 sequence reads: CASSRRVLGGYNEQFF. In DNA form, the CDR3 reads TGTGCCAGCAGCAGGAGGGTGCTCGGGGGTTACAATGAGCAGTTCTTC.

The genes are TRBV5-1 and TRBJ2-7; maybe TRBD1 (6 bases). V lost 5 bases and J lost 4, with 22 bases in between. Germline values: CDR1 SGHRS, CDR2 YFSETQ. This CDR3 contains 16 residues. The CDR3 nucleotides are TGCGCCAGCAGGAAGCACGAAGGGACACCGCTTTACGAGCAGTACTTC. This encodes CASRKHEGTPLYEQYF. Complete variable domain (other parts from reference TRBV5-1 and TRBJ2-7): KAGVTQTPRYLIKTRGQQVTLSCSPISGHRSVSWYQQTPGQGLQFLFEYFSETQRNKGNFPGRFSGRQFSNSRSEMNVSTLELGDSALYLCASRKHEGTPLYEQYFGPGTRLTVT.